The clone carrying this T cell receptor (beta chain) was observed once. V gave up 6 bases and J gave up 0 bases, with 15 bases separating them. The V gene's germline CDR1 is MNHEY and CDR2 SVGAGI. This CDR3 has 15 amino acids. This sample is drawn from a study of T cell responses to AZD1222 COVID-19 vaccine. About the research overall: Second-dose intervals of approximately 4 or approximately 12 weeks were pooled.

Sequencing was performed with immunoSEQ multiplex PCR; in TCRdb, only in-frame clones are kept and a portion is missing. The table has some 100,000 clones, approximately 91% seen once. The clonotype was recovered from an adult in good health. The sample in question was peripheral blood, obtained on day 0 of AZD1222 vaccination. The chain couples TRBV6-5 to TRBJ2-7; a weak D match, TRBD1 (6 bases). CDR3 nucleotides: TGTGCCAGCAGCTACAGGGATAAGTTCTCCTACGAGCAGTACTTC. Encoded protein: CASSYRDKFSYEQYF.